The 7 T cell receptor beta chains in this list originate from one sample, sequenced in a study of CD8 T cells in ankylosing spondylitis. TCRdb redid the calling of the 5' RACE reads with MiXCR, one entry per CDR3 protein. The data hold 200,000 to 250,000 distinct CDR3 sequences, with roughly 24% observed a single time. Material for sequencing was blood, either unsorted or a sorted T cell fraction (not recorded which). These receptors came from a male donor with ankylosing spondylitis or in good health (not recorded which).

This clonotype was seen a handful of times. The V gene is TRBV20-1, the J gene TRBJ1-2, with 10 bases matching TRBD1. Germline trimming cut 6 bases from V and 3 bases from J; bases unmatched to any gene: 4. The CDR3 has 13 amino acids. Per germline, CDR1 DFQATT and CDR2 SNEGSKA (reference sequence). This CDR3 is CSARQGADYGYTF. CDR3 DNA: TGCAGTGCAAGACAGGGGGCTGACTATGGCTACACCTTC.

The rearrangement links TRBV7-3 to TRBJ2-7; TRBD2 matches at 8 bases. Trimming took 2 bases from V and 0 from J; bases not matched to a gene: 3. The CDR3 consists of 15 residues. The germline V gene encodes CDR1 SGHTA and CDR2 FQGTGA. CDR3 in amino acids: CASSLSAGGSYEQYF. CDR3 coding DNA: TGTGCCAGCAGCTTATCGGCGGGAGGCTCCTACGAGCAGTACTTC.

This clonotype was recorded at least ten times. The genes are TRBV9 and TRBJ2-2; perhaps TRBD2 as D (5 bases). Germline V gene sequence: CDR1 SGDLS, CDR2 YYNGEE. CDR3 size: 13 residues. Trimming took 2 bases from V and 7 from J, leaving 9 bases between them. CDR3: CASSVDFLGELFF. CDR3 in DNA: TGTGCCAGCAGCGTGGACTTCCTCGGGGAGCTGTTTTTT.

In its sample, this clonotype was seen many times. For the CDR3, the DNA is TGTGCCAGCAGTTTAAGGGGTACTGGGGCCAACGTCCTGACTTTC. Protein product: CASSLRGTGANVLTF. V usage is TRBV12-3 or TRBV12-4 and J usage is TRBJ2-6; a weak D match, TRBD1 (5 bases). V was shortened by 2 bases and J by 2 bases, with 7 bases between the two germline ends. The CDR3 consists of 15 residues.

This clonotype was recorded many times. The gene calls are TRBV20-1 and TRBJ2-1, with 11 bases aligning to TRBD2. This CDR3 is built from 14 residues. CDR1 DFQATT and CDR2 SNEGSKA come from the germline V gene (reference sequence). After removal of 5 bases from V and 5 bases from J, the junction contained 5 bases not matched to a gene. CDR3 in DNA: TGCAGTGCTCCTAGCGGGAGGATTAACAATGAGCAGTTCTTC. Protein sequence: CSAPSGRINNEQFF.

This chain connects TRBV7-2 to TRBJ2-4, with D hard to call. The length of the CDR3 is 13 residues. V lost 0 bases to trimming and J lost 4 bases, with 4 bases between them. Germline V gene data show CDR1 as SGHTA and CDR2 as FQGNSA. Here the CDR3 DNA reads TGTGCCAGCAGCTTAGCAGGGAAAAACATTCAGTACTTC. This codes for CASSLAGKNIQYF.

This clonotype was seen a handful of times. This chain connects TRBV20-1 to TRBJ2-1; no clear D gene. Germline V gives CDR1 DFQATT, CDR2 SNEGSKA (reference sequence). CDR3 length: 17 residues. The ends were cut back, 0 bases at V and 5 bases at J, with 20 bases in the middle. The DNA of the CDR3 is TGCAGTGCTAGAGACGTGTTAGGCGGAAAGGGTCACAATGAGCAGTTCTTC. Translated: CSARDVLGGKGHNEQFF.